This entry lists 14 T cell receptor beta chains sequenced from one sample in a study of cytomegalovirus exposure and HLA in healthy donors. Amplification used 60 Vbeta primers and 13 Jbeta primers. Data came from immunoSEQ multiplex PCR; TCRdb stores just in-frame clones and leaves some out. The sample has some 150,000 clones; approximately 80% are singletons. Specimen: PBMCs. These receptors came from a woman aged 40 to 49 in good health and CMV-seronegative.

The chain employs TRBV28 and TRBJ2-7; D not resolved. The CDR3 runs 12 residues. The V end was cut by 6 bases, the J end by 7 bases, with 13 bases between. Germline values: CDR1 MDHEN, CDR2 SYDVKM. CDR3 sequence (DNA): TGTGCCAGCAGGAGGATGGTGGGTGAGCAGTACTTC. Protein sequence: CASRRMVGEQYF.

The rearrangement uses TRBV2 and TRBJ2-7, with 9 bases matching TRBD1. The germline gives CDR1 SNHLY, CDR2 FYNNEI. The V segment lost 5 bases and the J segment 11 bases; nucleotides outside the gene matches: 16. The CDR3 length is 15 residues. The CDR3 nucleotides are TGTGCCAGCAGTCCCCCGGGACAGGGAGGACGGGCAGAGTACTTC. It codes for CASSPPGQGGRAEYF.

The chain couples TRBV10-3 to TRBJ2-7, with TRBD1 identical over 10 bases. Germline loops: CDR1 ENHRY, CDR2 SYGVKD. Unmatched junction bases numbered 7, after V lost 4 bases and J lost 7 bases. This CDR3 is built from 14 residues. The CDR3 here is CAISGGDRGSEQYF. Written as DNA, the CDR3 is TGTGCCATCAGTGGGGGGGACAGGGGCAGTGAGCAGTACTTC.

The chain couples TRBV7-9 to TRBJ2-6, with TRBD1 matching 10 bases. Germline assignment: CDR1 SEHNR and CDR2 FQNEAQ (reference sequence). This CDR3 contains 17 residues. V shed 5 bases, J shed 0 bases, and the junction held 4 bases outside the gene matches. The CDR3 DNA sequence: TGTGCCAGCAGCGGGGACAGGGGAAACTCTGGGGCCAACGTCCTGACTTTC. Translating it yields CASSGDRGNSGANVLTF.

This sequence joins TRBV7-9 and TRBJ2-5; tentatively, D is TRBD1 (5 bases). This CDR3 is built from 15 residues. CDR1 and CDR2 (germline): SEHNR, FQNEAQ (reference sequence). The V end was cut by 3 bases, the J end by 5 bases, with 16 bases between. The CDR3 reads CASSLGPGSGETQYF. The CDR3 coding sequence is TGTGCCAGCAGCTTGGGTCCAGGGTCTGGGGAGACCCAGTACTTC. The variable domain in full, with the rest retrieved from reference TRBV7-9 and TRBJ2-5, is DTGVSQNPRHKITKRGQNVTFRCDPISEHNRLYWYRQTLGQGPEFLTYFQNEAQLEKSRLLSDRFSAERPKGSFSTLEIQRTEQGDSAMYLCASSLGPGSGETQYFGPGTRLLVL.

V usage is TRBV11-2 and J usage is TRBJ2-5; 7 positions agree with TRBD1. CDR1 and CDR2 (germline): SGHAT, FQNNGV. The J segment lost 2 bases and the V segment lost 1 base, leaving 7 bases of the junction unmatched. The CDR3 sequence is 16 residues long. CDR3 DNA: TGTGCCAGCAGCTTAGGACAGGGAAGAAGGCAAGAGACCCAGTACTTC. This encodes CASSLGQGRRQETQYF.

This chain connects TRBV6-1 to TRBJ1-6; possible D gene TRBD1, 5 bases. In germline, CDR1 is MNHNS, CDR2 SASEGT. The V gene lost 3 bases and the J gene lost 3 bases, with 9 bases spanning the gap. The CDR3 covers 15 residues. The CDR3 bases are TGTGCCAGCAGTGACAGGGTGGGCTATAATTCACCCCTCCACTTT. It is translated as CASSDRVGYNSPLHF.

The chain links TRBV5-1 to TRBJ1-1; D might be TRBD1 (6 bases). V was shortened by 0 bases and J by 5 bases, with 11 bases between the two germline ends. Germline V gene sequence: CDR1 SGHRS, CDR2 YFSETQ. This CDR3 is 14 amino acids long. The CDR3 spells CASSLVLQGTEAFF. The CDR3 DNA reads TGCGCCAGCAGCTTGGTTCTACAGGGTACTGAAGCTTTCTTT.

CDR3 sequence: CASSYSGGRYEQYF. The CDR3 nucleotides read TGTGCCAGCAGTTACTCAGGGGGCAGGTACGAGCAGTACTTC. This rearrangement joins TRBV6-5 to TRBJ2-7; 7 positions match TRBD1. The trim removed 0 bases at V and 4 bases at J, leaving 3 bases unmatched. Germline assignment: CDR1 MNHEY and CDR2 SVGAGI. The CDR3 is 14 residues long.

CDR3 nucleotides: TGTGCCAGCAGTCGTACAGGGGCTAGTCAGCCCCAGCATTTT. Translation gives CASSRTGASQPQHF. V is TRBV27 and J is TRBJ1-5; 7 bases align to TRBD1. V shed 5 bases and J 6 bases; nucleotides not matched to a gene: 7. Germline V gives CDR1 MNHEY, CDR2 SMNVEV (reference sequence). The CDR3 totals 14 residues.

CDR3 nucleotide sequence: TGTGCCAGCAGCTTGGCAGGGGGTCTCTCCTACGAGCAGTACTTC. This encodes CASSLAGGLSYEQYF. This chain connects TRBV7-2 to TRBJ2-7; 7 bases agree with TRBD1. Germline V CDR1 and CDR2: SGHTA, FQGNSA. J lost 0 bases, V lost 3 bases, and 5 bases had no gene match. The CDR3 has 15 amino acids.

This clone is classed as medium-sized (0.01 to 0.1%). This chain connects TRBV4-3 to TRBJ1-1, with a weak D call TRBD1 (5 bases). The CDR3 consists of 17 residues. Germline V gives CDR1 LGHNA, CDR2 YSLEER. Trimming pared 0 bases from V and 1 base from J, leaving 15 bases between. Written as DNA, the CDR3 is TGCGCCAGCAGCCAAGAAGGGCCGGGGAGGGGGAACACTGAAGCTTTCTTT. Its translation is CASSQEGPGRGNTEAFF.

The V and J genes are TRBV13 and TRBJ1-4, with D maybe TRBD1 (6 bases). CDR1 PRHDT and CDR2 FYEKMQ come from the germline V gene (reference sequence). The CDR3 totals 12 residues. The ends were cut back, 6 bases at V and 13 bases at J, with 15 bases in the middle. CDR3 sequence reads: CASRQGGRRLFF. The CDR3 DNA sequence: TGTGCCAGCAGACAGGGCGGACGGAGACTGTTTTTT.

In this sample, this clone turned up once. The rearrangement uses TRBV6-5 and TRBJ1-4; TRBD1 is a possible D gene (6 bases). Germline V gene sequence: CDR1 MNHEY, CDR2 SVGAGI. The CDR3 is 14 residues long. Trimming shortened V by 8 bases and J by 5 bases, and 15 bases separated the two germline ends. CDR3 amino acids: CASQPGGSNEKLFF. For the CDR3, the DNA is TGTGCCAGCCAACCGGGGGGCTCCAATGAAAAACTGTTTTTT.